The 23 T cell receptor beta chains presented below share a single source sample, sequenced in a study of T cells in Graves' hyperthyroidism and ophthalmopathy (dated by TCRdb to the late 2010s). Library prep was done by multiplex PCR. Instrument used: Illumina HiSeq 2000. Amplification of TCR beta CDR3 regions was carried out from RNA transcripts. The first round of RT-PCR for the TCR CDR3 was performed with the HTBI primer set and the Qiagen OneStep RT-PCR kit. In TCRdb, the public reads were trimmed at Q25 with fastp and aligned with MiXCR, with productive beta chains retained. CDR3 protein sequences are deduplicated, and each keeps its most common genes and DNA. This sample holds approximately 300,000 distinct CDR3 sequences; about 19% were observed only once. The top ten hold approximately 37% of the sample. The sequencing sample was made of blood. These receptors came from a man in his forties or fifties with Graves' ophthalmopathy.

This sequence joins TRBV7-6 and TRBJ1-5; 8 bases align to TRBD1. Losses at the gene ends were 0 bases for V and 7 bases for J; bases not matched to a gene: 8. This CDR3 has 16 amino acids. Germline V CDR1 and CDR2: SGHVS, FNYEAQ. The CDR3 loop reads CASSLAAGTGNQPQHF. DNA for the CDR3: TGTGCCAGCAGCTTAGCCGCCGGGACAGGAAACCAGCCCCAGCATTTT. Combining the CDR3 with reference TRBV7-6 and TRBJ1-5 gives the whole variable domain GAGVSQSPRYKVTKRGQDVALRCDPISGHVSLYWYRQALGQGPEFLTYFNYEAQQDKSGLPNDRFSAERPEGSISTLTIQRTEQRDSAMYRCASSLAAGTGNQPQHFGDGTRLSIL.

The chain has TRBV5-1 and TRBJ2-7, with D possibly being TRBD2 (6 bases). CDR3 length: 15 residues. Germline CDR1 and CDR2: SGHRS and YFSETQ. V lost 0 bases and J lost 3, with 13 bases in between. CDR3 nucleotides: TGCGCCAGCAGCTTGGTTGGCGGGGACGGCTACGAGCAGTACTTC. The encoded protein is CASSLVGGDGYEQYF.

In its sample, this clonotype was seen many times. The gene calls are TRBV12-3 or TRBV12-4 and TRBJ1-2; no clear D. The ends were cut back, 6 bases at V and 2 bases at J, with 19 bases in the middle. The CDR3 length is 16 residues. The CDR3 bases are TGTGCCAGCAGCCCTAGTCGGCGGGCTGCAAACTATGGCTACACCTTC. Its protein is CASSPSRRAANYGYTF.

In this sample, this clonotype turned up many times. This chain connects TRBV6-6 to TRBJ2-3; 7 bases are a match to TRBD2. The germline V gene encodes CDR1 MNHNY and CDR2 SVGAGI (reference sequence). V was pared by 0 bases and J by 3 bases, with 6 bases of the junction left unmatched. CDR3 length: 16 residues. The CDR3 protein is CASSYSGGRLTDTQYF. CDR3 bases: TGTGCCAGCAGTTACTCAGGCGGGAGATTGACAGATACGCAGTATTTT.

The chain has TRBV7-3 and TRBJ2-3, with 10 bases that match TRBD2. This CDR3 region has 17 residues. V was pared by 6 bases and J by 3 bases, with 12 bases of the junction left unmatched. Germline lookup yields CDR1 SGHTA and CDR2 FQGTGA. CDR3 loop: CASSEAVLAGLTDTQYF. CDR3 nucleotide sequence: TGTGCCAGCAGTGAAGCTGTACTAGCGGGGCTTACAGATACGCAGTATTTT. Filled out from reference TRBV7-3 and TRBJ2-3, the complete variable domain reads GAGVSQTPSNKVTEKGKYVELRCDPISGHTALYWYRQSLGQGPEFLIYFQGTGAADDSGLPNDRFFAVRPEGSVSTLKIQRTERGDSAVYLCASSEAVLAGLTDTQYFGPGTRLTVL.

This clonotype was seen a single time. A much larger clone lies a single base off, so this may be a read error. This rearrangement joins TRBV6-2 or TRBV6-3 to TRBJ1-5; a weak D match, TRBD1 (6 bases). Germline V CDR1 and CDR2: MNHEY, SVGEGT. The CDR3 is 19 amino acids. CDR3 in DNA: TGTGCCAGCAGTTATACAGGGACCATTGGAGCACCCTTTGCTCAGTCCCAGCATTTT. It specifies CASSYTGTIGAPFAQSQHF.

This clonotype has more than one count but fewer than ten. This chain's CDR3 is CASSLESRFGQGESEQYF. The CDR3 DNA reads as TGTGCCAGCAGCCTAGAGAGTAGATTCGGGCAGGGAGAAAGCGAGCAGTACTTC. The V call is TRBV3-1, the J call TRBJ2-7; either TRBD1 or TRBD2 may fit D (5 bases each). Germline-derived CDR1 and CDR2 are LGHDT and YNNKEL (reference sequence). This CDR3 contains 18 residues. V was pared by 4 bases and J by 6 bases, with 28 bases between.

This clonotype was seen a handful of times. This chain connects TRBV4-1 to TRBJ2-1, with 14 bases fitting TRBD2. The germline V gene has CDR1 MGHRA and CDR2 YSYEKL. This CDR3 contains 16 residues. J gave up 5 bases and V 5 bases, and 5 bases lay outside the gene matches. The CDR3 DNA follows: TGCGCCAGCAGCATGGGGACTAGCGGGAGAAACAATGAGCAGTTCTTC. This codes for CASSMGTSGRNNEQFF.

This clonotype was counted once. This chain joins TRBV12-3 or TRBV12-4 and TRBJ2-5; D may be TRBD1 (5 bases). V dropped 4 bases and J dropped 2 bases, with 8 bases sitting between them. The CDR3 length is 13 residues. CDR3: CASSWGRQETQYF. The CDR3 nucleotides read TGTGCCAGCAGTTGGGGCCGTCAAGAGACCCAGTACTTC.

V and J are TRBV15 and TRBJ2-7; perhaps D is TRBD1 or TRBD2 (5 bases each). Trimming pared 0 bases from V and 3 bases from J, leaving 9 bases between. The CDR3 is 14 amino acids. Per germline, CDR1 LNHNV and CDR2 YYDKDF (reference sequence). The CDR3 loop reads CATSRDWDDYEQYF. For the CDR3, the DNA is TGTGCCACCAGCAGAGACTGGGACGACTACGAGCAGTACTTC.

This chain links TRBV9 with TRBJ2-3; no clear D. Per the germline V gene, CDR1 is SGDLS and CDR2 is YYNGEE. V was trimmed by 2 bases and J by 2 bases, leaving 9 bases between them. The CDR3 sequence is 14 residues long. The CDR3 nucleotides are TGTGCCAGCAGCGTTTCAAGTTACACAGATACGCAGTATTTT. Protein product: CASSVSSYTDTQYF.

In its sample, this clonotype was seen many times. The gene calls are TRBV7-9 and TRBJ2-1; 8 bases match TRBD1. This CDR3 region has 15 residues. V lost 2 bases and J lost 5; bases outside the gene matches: 5. Germline CDR1 and CDR2: SEHNR and FQNEAQ (reference sequence). This CDR3 reads CASSLQGARDNEQFF. The CDR3 bases are TGTGCCAGCAGCTTACAGGGGGCTCGGGACAATGAGCAGTTCTTC. Filled out from reference TRBV7-9 and TRBJ2-1, the complete variable domain reads DTGVSQNPRHKITKRGQNVTFRCDPISEHNRLYWYRQTLGQGPEFLTYFQNEAQLEKSRLLSDRFSAERPKGSFSTLEIQRTEQGDSAMYLCASSLQGARDNEQFFGPGTRLTVL.

This clonotype was seen ten or more times. The rearrangement joins TRBV28 to TRBJ2-3; the match to TRBD2 covers 9 bases. Germline V CDR1 and CDR2: MDHEN, SYDVKM. The CDR3 is made up of 15 amino acids. J gave up 3 bases and V 6 bases, and 7 bases lay outside the gene matches. The CDR3 nucleotides read TGTGCCAGCAGCCCCAGCGGGAGGACGACAGATACGCAGTATTTT. The encoded protein is CASSPSGRTTDTQYF.

This clonotype was seen at least ten times. The V gene is TRBV3-1, the J gene TRBJ2-5; either TRBD1 or TRBD2 may supply D (6 bases each). Germline CDR1 LGHDT, CDR2 YNNKEL (reference sequence). The CDR3 is 14 amino acids. The germline V and J ends were trimmed by 4 bases and 3 bases, with 12 bases remaining between them. In DNA form, the CDR3 reads TGTGCCAGCAGCCGGTGGGGGGCGGAAGAGACCCAGTACTTC. Residues: CASSRWGAEETQYF.

Of note for this clonotype: Given a much more abundant clone one base away, this may be a read error. The chain employs TRBV12-3 or TRBV12-4 and TRBJ2-1; D is unresolved. The CDR3 spans 10 residues. The CDR3 DNA is TGTGCCAGCAGTAACAATGAGCAGTCCTTC. This sequence encodes CASSNNEQSF.

The rearrangement joins TRBV30 to TRBJ1-1; tentatively, D is TRBD1 (5 bases). Germline V gene sequence: CDR1 GTSNPN, CDR2 SVGIG (reference sequence). The ends were cut back, 1 base at V and 0 bases at J, with 6 bases in the middle. The length of the CDR3 is 13 residues. CDR3 DNA: TGTGCCTGGAGTGCAGGGATGAACACTGAAGCTTTCTTT. It is translated as CAWSAGMNTEAFF.

To note about this clonotype: At one end the junction does not follow the germline gene, possibly because of a read error. For the CDR3, the DNA is TGTGCCAGCAGCTCACTAGCGGGAGTCTCCTCCGAGCAGTACTTC. Translation: CASSSLAGVSSEQYF. The rearrangement joins TRBV6-2 or TRBV6-3 to TRBJ2-7; 11 bases align to TRBD2. The CDR3 covers 15 residues. CDR1 and CDR2 (germline): MNHEY, SVGEGT.

This clonotype appeared a few times. This chain uses TRBV12-3 or TRBV12-4 with TRBJ2-2; D is perhaps TRBD1 or TRBD2 (5 bases each). The CDR3 loop spans 16 amino acids. Trimming left V 6 bases short and J 5 bases short, with 19 bases between. The CDR3 bases are TGTGCCAGCAGCCCTAGCCAGGGTGGAGCAACCGGGGAGCTGTTTTTT. Residues: CASSPSQGGATGELFF.

This clonotype was seen a handful of times. Since a much larger clone is just one base distant, this may be a read error. The CDR3 sequence: CASSFYEQYF. CDR3 DNA: TGTGCCAGCAGTTTCTACGAGCAGTACTTC. The chain carries TRBV6-1 and TRBJ2-7; D remains ambiguous. The CDR3 totals 10 residues. V was pared by 5 bases and J by 3 bases, with 2 bases between. Germline V CDR1 and CDR2: MNHNS, SASEGT.

This clonotype was detected a few times. The genes are TRBV29-1 and TRBJ2-7; 8 bases line up with TRBD1. Trimming cost V 3 bases and J 2 bases; bases outside gene matches: 6. CDR3 length equals 14 residues. Looked up from germline, CDR1 is SQVTM and CDR2 is ANQGSEA. CDR3 sequence: CSVDMGTGTYEQYF. CDR3 DNA: TGCAGCGTTGATATGGGGACAGGAACCTACGAGCAGTACTTC.

This chain connects TRBV6-1 to TRBJ2-7, with D hard to call. The V gene's germline CDR1 is MNHNS and CDR2 SASEGT. Trimming took 2 bases from V and 5 from J, leaving 13 bases between them. CDR3 length: 14 amino acids. CDR3 in amino acids: CASSEPPWRNEQYF. DNA of the CDR3: TGTGCCAGCAGTGAACCCCCTTGGCGGAACGAGCAGTACTTC.

There are a few counts of this clonotype. This sequence joins TRBV4-1 and TRBJ1-1; D is ambiguous. CDR3 length: 15 amino acids. Trimming stripped 1 base from V and 2 bases from J, with 11 bases between. Germline values: CDR1 MGHRA, CDR2 YSYEKL. CDR3 coding DNA: TGCGCCAGCAGCCAAGGGGAAAGATTAAACACTGAAGCTTTCTTT. Translating it yields CASSQGERLNTEAFF.

This clonotype was counted many times. This sequence joins TRBV7-2 and TRBJ1-5; D is unclear. Germline-derived CDR1 and CDR2 are SGHTA and FQGNSA. CDR3 size: 18 residues. Trimming took 1 base from V and 0 from J, leaving 16 bases between them. The chain's CDR3 is CASSLGGGSFFSNQPQHF. CDR3 sequence (DNA): TGTGCCAGCAGCTTAGGCGGTGGGAGCTTTTTTAGCAATCAGCCCCAGCATTTT. The full variable domain, with the rest looked up from reference TRBV7-2 and TRBJ1-5, is GAGVSQSPSNKVTEKGKDVELRCDPISGHTALYWYRQSLGQGLEFLIYFQGNSAPDKSGLPSDRFSAERTGGSVSTLTIQRTQQEDSAVYLCASSLGGGSFFSNQPQHFGDGTRLSIL.